This entry lists 32 T cell receptor beta chains sequenced from one sample in a study of regulatory T cells in long-lasting Graves disease. Arm-PCR with iRepertoire HTBI primers amplified the CDR3 regions for these TCR beta libraries. TCRdb fed the multiplex PCR reads into MiXCR, producing one record per CDR3 protein. This repertoire shows about 420,000 distinct CDR3 sequences, less than 20% found once; its top ten account for 23%. Time point in this sample: newly diagnosed GD, antithyroid drugs for less than 3 months. Following extraction of RNA from PBMCs, that RNA was used to make the TCR library. This sample was also put to use in a study of T cells in Graves' hyperthyroidism and ophthalmopathy.

Sequenced material: peripheral blood mononuclear cells (PBMCs), taken at new diagnosis, from a patient treated with antithyroid drugs. Receptors were obtained from a woman between 18 and 30 years old with Graves disease.

This chain connects TRBV15 to TRBJ2-1, with 8 bases aligning to TRBD1. CDR1 LNHNV and CDR2 YYDKDF come from the germline V gene (reference sequence). The CDR3 loop spans 19 amino acids. J gave up 6 bases and V 2 bases, and 18 bases lay outside the gene matches. The CDR3 DNA reads as TGTGCCACCAGCAGATGGATGACCCTTCCGGGACAGGCAAGCAATGAGCAGTTCTTC. Its protein product is CATSRWMTLPGQASNEQFF.

This clonotype has just a few counts. The J gene is TRBJ2-1, the V gene TRBV7-2, with TRBD2 as a possible D gene (5 bases). CDR3 size: 14 residues. The ends were cut back, 8 bases at V and 0 bases at J, with 11 bases in the middle. Germline V gene lookup returns CDR1 SGHTA and CDR2 FQGNSA. CDR3: CASVMGSSYNEQFF. The CDR3 nucleotides read TGTGCCAGCGTGATGGGGAGCTCCTACAATGAGCAGTTCTTC.

This sequence joins TRBV6-1 and TRBJ1-1; TRBD1 agrees at 12 bases. Unmatched junction bases numbered 21, after V lost 10 bases and J lost 3 bases. Germline lookup yields CDR1 MNHNS and CDR2 SASEGT. The CDR3 runs 19 residues. Here the CDR3 reads CAIHPGQGALFFRDTEAFF. CDR3 coding DNA: TGTGCCATCCACCCGGGACAGGGGGCTCTTTTTTTTCGGGACACTGAAGCTTTCTTT.

This clonotype was counted ten times or more. The chain joins TRBV28 to TRBJ1-6; D unclear. Looked up from germline, CDR1 is MDHEN and CDR2 is SYDVKM. The CDR3 is made up of 13 amino acids. Trimming left V 6 bases short and J 5 bases short, with 8 bases between. The chain's CDR3 is CASSTVDNSPLHF. DNA of the CDR3: TGTGCCAGCAGCACAGTGGATAATTCACCCCTCCACTTT.

This clonotype was seen ten or more times. V is TRBV5-1 and J is TRBJ2-7, with a tentative D call TRBD1 (6 bases). From germline, CDR1 is SGHRS and CDR2 YFSETQ. Deletions cut 0 bases from V and 2 bases from J, with 15 bases between. This CDR3 has 16 residues. The CDR3 sequence: CASSLAPGQITYEQYF. The DNA of the CDR3 is TGCGCCAGCAGCTTGGCCCCGGGACAAATAACCTACGAGCAGTACTTC.

This clonotype was counted a few times. V gene TRBV20-1 combines with J gene TRBJ1-5; maybe TRBD1 (6 bases). V dropped 5 bases and J dropped 11 bases, with 19 bases sitting between them. Germline V gene sequence: CDR1 DFQATT, CDR2 SNEGSKA (reference sequence). The length of the CDR3 is 13 residues. CDR3 protein: CSAAGQGVASQHF. CDR3 coding DNA: TGCAGTGCTGCGGGACAAGGCGTTGCGTCCCAGCATTTT.

The J gene is TRBJ1-2, the V gene TRBV24-1; 8 bases agree with TRBD1. Germline trimming cut 3 bases from V and 3 bases from J; bases unmatched to any gene: 8. CDR3 length: 16 residues. Germline CDR1 is KGHDR and CDR2 is SFDVKD. CDR3 DNA: TGTGCCACCAGTGATGCCGCCGGGACAGGCGACTATGGCTACACCTTC. Its translation is CATSDAAGTGDYGYTF.

This clonotype has more than one count but fewer than ten. The CDR3 region is CASSPPGGWTHGYTF. In DNA, the CDR3 is TGTGCCAGCAGTCCCCCCGGGGGATGGACGCATGGCTACACCTTC. The rearrangement joins TRBV28 to TRBJ1-2, with a tentative D call TRBD1 (5 bases). Trimming removed 5 bases from V and 6 bases from J, with 19 bases in between. The germline gives CDR1 MDHEN, CDR2 SYDVKM. The CDR3 has 15 residues.

This clonotype was seen more than once but under ten times. The V and J genes are TRBV10-3 and TRBJ2-1; 7 bases line up with TRBD2. V lost 7 bases, J lost 7 bases, and 7 bases stayed unmatched. The CDR3 is 13 amino acids. Germline assignment: CDR1 ENHRY and CDR2 SYGVKD. CDR3: CAITGRPPNEQFF. The DNA for the CDR3 is TGTGCCATCACCGGGAGGCCACCAAATGAGCAGTTCTTC.

This clonotype was detected ten times or more. This rearrangement joins TRBV20-1 to TRBJ2-1; TRBD2 aligns across 9 bases. The CDR3 spans 15 residues. V shed 5 bases and J 4 bases; nucleotides not matched to a gene: 9. Germline CDR1 reads DFQATT; CDR2 reads SNEGSKA (reference sequence). In DNA, the CDR3 is TGCAGTGCTTGGGATGGGGCGGGAGGGTACAATGAGCAGTTCTTC. This gives the protein CSAWDGAGGYNEQFF.

As for this clonotype: This CDR3 fails to terminate in the conserved phenylalanine or tryptophan, so it likely reflects a read error. The rearrangement links TRBV11-2 to TRBJ2-3; D might be TRBD2 (6 bases). Per the germline V gene, CDR1 is SGHAT and CDR2 is FQNNGV. CDR3 length: 14 residues. The CDR3 DNA reads as TGTGCCAGCAGCTTAGGCTCGCCGGGGGATAGGCAGTATGTT. Amino acids: CASSLGSPGDRQYV.

This clonotype occurred many times. The V and J genes are TRBV28 and TRBJ2-1, with D perhaps given as TRBD1 or TRBD2 (5 bases each). Trimming stripped 6 bases from V and 7 bases from J, with 13 bases between. CDR3 size: 13 residues. Germline V gene lookup returns CDR1 MDHEN and CDR2 SYDVKM. DNA for the CDR3: TGTGCCAGCAGGACCCCTGGGGGTAATGAGCAGTTCTTC. It yields the protein CASRTPGGNEQFF.

This clonotype was observed at least ten times. The rearrangement uses TRBV30 and TRBJ1-1, with 9 positions matching TRBD1. CDR1 GTSNPN and CDR2 SVGIG come from the germline V gene (reference sequence). V dropped 1 base and J dropped 13; count of bases not matched to a gene: 7. This CDR3 is built from 12 residues. CDR3 in amino acids: CAWSGQGDFGFF. In DNA form, the CDR3 reads TGTGCCTGGAGTGGACAGGGGGACTTCGGTTTCTTT.

This clonotype was counted a single time. The chain uses TRBV7-2 and TRBJ1-6; D is undetermined. Germline V gene data show CDR1 as SGHTA and CDR2 as FQGNSA. Trimming left V 5 bases short and J 5 bases short, with 13 bases between. The CDR3 covers 15 residues. The DNA for the CDR3 is TGTGCCAGCAGCCCTCCTCGGTCCCATAATTCACCCCTCCACTTT. This translates into CASSPPRSHNSPLHF.

This clonotype was detected many times. The rearrangement joins TRBV28 to TRBJ2-5, with 7 bases matching TRBD1. This CDR3 region has 14 residues. Germline lookup yields CDR1 MDHEN and CDR2 SYDVKM. V was pared by 5 bases and J by 2 bases, with 5 bases of the junction left unmatched. Written as DNA, the CDR3 is TGTGCCAGCAGTCTCACAGGGGATCAAGAGACCCAGTACTTC. This gives the protein CASSLTGDQETQYF.

This clonotype has a count of ten or more. The V and J genes are TRBV7-8 and TRBJ2-1; D unclear. The length of the CDR3 is 19 residues. Germline CDR1 SGHVS, CDR2 FQNEAQ. V was shortened by 2 bases and J by 0 bases, with 20 bases between the two germline ends. The CDR3 region is CASSLQTLGSKSSYNEQFF. In nucleotides, the CDR3 is TGTGCCAGCAGCTTACAAACTCTCGGCTCAAAGAGCTCCTACAATGAGCAGTTCTTC.

This clonotype was observed a few times. Being one base from a much bigger clone, this may be a read error. This chain connects TRBV11-3 to TRBJ2-4; TRBD2 agrees at 7 bases. Germline V lookup: CDR1 SGHNT, CDR2 YENEEA. The CDR3 consists of 15 residues. The CDR3 here is CASSLEGGPGNIQHF. DNA of the CDR3: TGTGCCAGCAGCTTAGAGGGAGGGCCGGGAAACATTCAGCACTTC.

This clonotype was picked up many times. J is TRBJ1-1 and V is TRBV2; 9 bases agree with TRBD1. In germline, CDR1 is SNHLY, CDR2 FYNNEI. Trimming at V came to 5 bases and at J to 0 bases, leaving 4 bases not matched to a gene. The CDR3 spans 15 residues. CDR3 coding DNA: TGTGCCAGCAGTCTACAGGGGGCGGTGAACACTGAAGCTTTCTTT. It specifies CASSLQGAVNTEAFF.

This clonotype was seen more than once but under ten times. The rearrangement joins TRBV19 to TRBJ1-1, with 7 nucleotides matching TRBD1. The germline gives CDR1 LNHDA, CDR2 SQIVND (reference sequence). The ends lost 6 bases at V and 5 bases at J; junction bases unmatched: 6. The CDR3 has 13 residues. Here the CDR3 DNA reads TGTGCCAGTAGCCCGATCAGGGGGACTGAAGCTTTCTTT. This sequence encodes CASSPIRGTEAFF.

This clonotype showed up many times. The genes are TRBV6-1 and TRBJ2-7, with 12 bases lining up with TRBD1. Germline lookup yields CDR1 MNHNS and CDR2 SASEGT. V gave up 6 bases and J gave up 4 bases; unmatched junction bases: 4. The CDR3 length is 14 residues. The CDR3 bases are TGTGCCAGCAGCCGGGGACAGGGGGCGTACGAGCAGTACTTC. This encodes CASSRGQGAYEQYF.

This clonotype was counted at least ten times. This chain uses TRBV11-2 with TRBJ2-2; D might be TRBD1 or TRBD2, each matching 7 bases. CDR1 is SGHAT and CDR2 is FQNNGV in the germline V gene. Trimming stripped 6 bases from V and 3 bases from J, with 20 bases between. The CDR3 runs 17 residues. The CDR3 region has the DNA TGTGCCAGCAGTTCCCCCCCACAGGGGAGGGACACCGGGGAGCTGTTTTTT. It codes for CASSSPPQGRDTGELFF.

There are a few counts of this clonotype. This chain uses TRBV20-1 with TRBJ2-3, with 8 bases that match TRBD2. Trimming cost V 0 bases and J 2 bases; bases outside gene matches: 13. This CDR3 comprises 18 residues. Germline V CDR1 and CDR2: DFQATT, SNEGSKA (reference sequence). The chain's CDR3 is CSARDFHGERGSTDTQYF. The CDR3 DNA reads as TGCAGTGCTAGAGACTTCCACGGGGAGCGGGGGTCCACAGATACGCAGTATTTT.

This clonotype occurred many times. The chain uses TRBV29-1 and TRBJ1-1; 8 bases are a match to TRBD1. This CDR3 contains 12 residues. Germline V gives CDR1 SQVTM, CDR2 ANQGSEA. The trim removed 3 bases at V and 4 bases at J, leaving 1 base unmatched. This chain's CDR3 is CSVETGATEAFF. In DNA, the CDR3 is TGCAGCGTTGAGACAGGGGCCACTGAAGCTTTCTTT.

This clonotype has just a few counts. The chain uses TRBV7-3 and TRBJ2-1; 11 bases line up with TRBD2. Germline V gene lookup returns CDR1 SGHTA and CDR2 FQGTGA. The ends lost 7 bases at V and 5 bases at J; junction bases unmatched: 22. This CDR3 region has 20 residues. The CDR3 here is CASTLSPPTSGSSSDNEQFF. The CDR3 bases are TGTGCCAGCACCCTCTCCCCCCCTACTAGCGGGAGTAGTTCAGACAATGAGCAGTTCTTC.

The DNA of the CDR3 is TGTGCCAGCACCAGAGACCGGGTTCTGTTTTTT. The encoded protein is CASTRDRVLFF. The rearrangement uses TRBV2 and TRBJ1-4; no clear D. The V gene lost 7 bases and the J gene lost 14 bases, with 14 bases spanning the gap. CDR3 length equals 11 residues. Looked up from germline, CDR1 is SNHLY and CDR2 is FYNNEI.

In this sample, this clonotype turned up many times. The chain links TRBV7-9 to TRBJ2-3; the D is unclear. V lost 0 bases, J lost 0 bases, and 10 bases lay in between. Germline V gives CDR1 SEHNR, CDR2 FQNEAQ (reference sequence). The CDR3 is made up of 16 amino acids. The CDR3 nucleotides read TGTGCCAGCAGCTTAGCGCGATCAGCTAGCACAGATACGCAGTATTTT. Translating gives CASSLARSASTDTQYF.

Remarks on this clonotype: A far more abundant clone sits one base away, making this likely a read error. J is TRBJ2-7 and V is TRBV12-3 or TRBV12-4; 10 positions match TRBD2. CDR3 length: 16 residues. Germline trimming cut 3 bases from V and 5 bases from J; bases unmatched to any gene: 10. The CDR3 protein is CASSFPGLALRDEQYF. The DNA of the CDR3 is TGTGCCAGCAGTTTCCCGGGACTAGCGCTGAGGGACGAGCAGTACTTC.

The chain recombines TRBV5-1 with TRBJ2-3, with TRBD2 matching over 11 bases. Germline trimming cut 0 bases from V and 0 bases from J; bases unmatched to any gene: 12. This CDR3 has 20 residues. From germline, CDR1 is SGHRS and CDR2 YFSETQ. In DNA form, the CDR3 reads TGCGCCAGCAGCTTGGCTCCGGGACTAGCGGAGTATACTAGCACAGATACGCAGTATTTT. The encoded protein is CASSLAPGLAEYTSTDTQYF.

This clonotype was found many times. V usage is TRBV12-3 or TRBV12-4 and J usage is TRBJ2-2; D unclear. The CDR3 is made up of 17 amino acids. Between the trimmed V and J ends, which lost 4 bases and 6 bases, there was a span of 21 bases. This chain's CDR3 is CASSSLRPVTESGELFF. The DNA for the CDR3 is TGTGCCAGCAGTTCGTTGAGGCCTGTCACCGAATCCGGGGAGCTGTTTTTT.

This clonotype was seen many times. The chain joins TRBV2 to TRBJ2-5, with 9 bases fitting TRBD1. Looked up from germline, CDR1 is SNHLY and CDR2 is FYNNEI. The J segment lost 5 bases and the V segment lost 0 bases, leaving 10 bases of the junction unmatched. The CDR3 has 17 amino acids. CDR3 DNA sequence: TGTGCCAGCAGTGAAGCGAGAAAACAGGGGGCGAGGGAGACCCAGTACTTC. Protein: CASSEARKQGARETQYF. The full variable domain, in which reference TRBV2 and TRBJ2-5 provide the parts outside the CDR3, is EPEVTQTPSHQVTQMGQEVILRCVPISNHLYFYWYRQILGQKVEFLVSFYNNEISEKSEIFDDQFSVERPDGSNFTLKIRSTKLEDSAMYFCASSEARKQGARETQYFGPGTRLLVL.

This clonotype was recorded many times. The J gene is TRBJ1-2, the V gene TRBV28; TRBD1 aligns across 8 bases. This CDR3 comprises 14 residues. The germline V gene encodes CDR1 MDHEN and CDR2 SYDVKM. J gave up 4 bases and V 7 bases, and 8 bases lay outside the gene matches. The CDR3 protein is CASTPRTGSYGYTF. The DNA of the CDR3 is TGTGCCAGCACCCCTCGGACAGGGAGCTATGGCTACACCTTC.

Ten or more counts support this clonotype. At one boundary the junction diverges from the germline segment, which might be a read error. The rearrangement uses TRBV4-1 and TRBJ2-7; D is perhaps TRBD1 (6 bases). The germline CDR1 and CDR2 sequences are MGHRA and YSYEKL. The CDR3 is made up of 13 amino acids. The CDR3 DNA reads as TGTGCCAGCAGTCAAGGACAGACATACGAGCAGTACTTC. This gives the protein CASSQGQTYEQYF.